Presented here are 11 T cell receptor beta chains from one specimen sequenced in a study of cytomegalovirus exposure and HLA in healthy donors. PCR employed 60 Vbeta and 13 Jbeta primers. Assay used: immunoSEQ multiplex PCR; TCRdb lists only in-frame clones, some missing. The repertoire holds under 150,000 clones, with approximately 79% as singletons. Sequenced input: PBMCs. These receptor sequences come from a man aged 50-59 years in good health and CMV-seropositive.

This chain uses TRBV11-2 with TRBJ2-1; D is uncertain. V lost 0 bases, J lost 4 bases, and 7 bases lay in between. CDR1 and CDR2 from the germline V gene are SGHAT and FQNNGV. This CDR3 is built from 14 residues. The CDR3 coding sequence is TGTGCCAGCAGCTTAGATGGCCCTTACAATGAGCAGTTCTTC. This sequence encodes CASSLDGPYNEQFF. The whole variable domain, remainder taken from reference TRBV11-2 and TRBJ2-1, is EAGVAQSPRYKIIEKRQSVAFWCNPISGHATLYWYQQILGQGPKLLIQFQNNGVVDDSQLPKDRFSAERLKGVDSTLKIQPAKLEDSAVYLCASSLDGPYNEQFFGPGTRLTVL.

V usage is TRBV6-1 and J usage is TRBJ1-2; D not resolved. V was shortened by 2 bases and J by 14 bases, with 18 bases between the two germline ends. CDR1 and CDR2 from the germline V gene are MNHNS and SASEGT. The CDR3 extends over 13 amino acids. The CDR3 sequence is CASSERMLFGSTF. The CDR3 nucleotides read TGTGCCAGCAGTGAACGTATGCTCTTCGGGAGTACCTTC.

The rearrangement uses TRBV18 and TRBJ1-1; TRBD1 might be the D (5 bases). The CDR3 spans 15 residues. Per germline, CDR1 KGHSH and CDR2 LQKENI. Trimming cost V 4 bases and J 0 bases, with 12 bases left between them. The CDR3 DNA reads TGTGCCAGCTCACGGCCCCCGGACATGAACACTGAAGCTTTCTTT. It yields the protein CASSRPPDMNTEAFF.

This sequence joins TRBV6-6 and TRBJ1-2, with TRBD1 matching 9 bases. V lost 2 bases and J lost 2; bases outside the gene matches: 6. The germline gives CDR1 MNHNY, CDR2 SVGAGI (reference sequence). The CDR3 covers 16 residues. In DNA form, the CDR3 reads TGTGCCAGCAGTTACGTACAGGGGGCGCCGAACTATGGCTACACCTTC. This sequence encodes CASSYVQGAPNYGYTF.

J is TRBJ2-7 and V is TRBV19; weak D call: TRBD1 (5 bases). CDR1 and CDR2 (germline): LNHDA, SQIVND (reference sequence). The V gene lost 5 bases and the J gene lost 3 bases, with 17 bases spanning the gap. This CDR3 has 15 amino acids. CDR3 sequence reads: CASSSKTSGNYEQYF. The CDR3 DNA follows: TGTGCCAGTAGTTCAAAAACCTCAGGGAACTACGAGCAGTACTTC.

The V and J genes are TRBV5-6 and TRBJ1-4; D may be TRBD1 (5 bases). The germline V gene encodes CDR1 SGHDT and CDR2 YYEEEE. The CDR3 covers 15 residues. Trimming left V 0 bases short and J 2 bases short, with 8 bases between. The CDR3 is CASSLGGVTNEKLFF. CDR3 nucleotides: TGTGCCAGCAGCTTGGGGGGGGTCACTAATGAAAAACTGTTTTTT.

The chain is built from TRBV5-1 and TRBJ2-3, with 9 bases matching TRBD2. V dropped 5 bases and J dropped 4; count of bases not matched to a gene: 11. There are 16 residues in the CDR3. Germline CDR1 reads SGHRS; CDR2 reads YFSETQ. The CDR3 sequence: CASSSLGLAGSDTQYF. The CDR3 nucleotides read TGCGCCAGCAGTTCCCTCGGCCTAGCGGGGTCAGATACGCAGTATTTT.

This clone has only a few counts. The chain is built from TRBV5-4 and TRBJ1-2; a possible D gene is TRBD1 (6 bases). V lost 1 base and J 0 bases, leaving 13 bases between the germline ends. Per the germline V gene, CDR1 is SGHNT and CDR2 is YYREEE (reference sequence). The CDR3 has 16 amino acids. The CDR3 region is CASSLPGQLANYGYTF. CDR3 DNA: TGTGCCAGCAGCTTGCCTGGACAGCTAGCTAACTATGGCTACACCTTC.

This clone has only a few counts. The chain links TRBV15 to TRBJ2-7; the D gene is possibly TRBD2 (5 bases). The CDR3 has 13 residues. With 3 bases removed from V and 3 bases from J, the gap between germline ends came to 9 bases. Per germline, CDR1 LNHNV and CDR2 YYDKDF (reference sequence). The CDR3 sequence: CATSSGNLYEQYF. DNA for the CDR3: TGTGCCACCAGCAGCGGGAATCTCTACGAGCAGTACTTC.

The chain joins TRBV19 to TRBJ2-7, with a possible D match to TRBD1 (6 bases). This CDR3 region has 13 residues. Germline CDR1 LNHDA, CDR2 SQIVND (reference sequence). The V gene lost 4 bases and the J gene lost 6 bases, with 13 bases spanning the gap. The CDR3, as DNA: TGTGCCAGTAGTAGGGGACAAGGGAGCGAGCAGTACTTC. Translation gives CASSRGQGSEQYF.

A few counts support this clone. This chain links TRBV4-3 with TRBJ2-5; TRBD2 agrees at 7 bases. CDR1 is LGHNA and CDR2 is YSLEER in the germline V gene. The CDR3 contains 19 residues. The V segment lost 0 bases and the J segment 4 bases; nucleotides outside the gene matches: 17. The CDR3 DNA is TGCGCCAGCAGCCAAGATAAGACGGGCGGGAGTGGTTTCGGAGAGACCCAGTACTTC. This translates into CASSQDKTGGSGFGETQYF.